This T cell receptor beta chain was retrieved from a study of T cell responses to AZD1222 COVID-19 vaccine. Assay: immunoSEQ multiplex PCR; the TCRdb copy retains only in-frame clones and omits some. The profile covers around 150,000 clones, with under 95% appearing a single time and 1.3% taken by the ten largest. The sample consisted of peripheral blood, taken 28 days after the second AZD1222 dose. The receptor was derived from an adult who received the AZD1222 COVID-19 vaccine.

In DNA, the CDR3 is TGTGCCAGCAGCTCCCTCCCTAGCGGGATGAGCACAGATACGCAGTATTTT. Translation: CASSSLPSGMSTDTQYF. V gene TRBV7-2 combines with J gene TRBJ2-3, with 9 bases matching TRBD2. The CDR3 is 17 residues long. CDR1 is SGHTA, CDR2 FQGNSA, per germline. The V segment lost 4 bases and the J segment 0 bases; nucleotides outside the gene matches: 8.